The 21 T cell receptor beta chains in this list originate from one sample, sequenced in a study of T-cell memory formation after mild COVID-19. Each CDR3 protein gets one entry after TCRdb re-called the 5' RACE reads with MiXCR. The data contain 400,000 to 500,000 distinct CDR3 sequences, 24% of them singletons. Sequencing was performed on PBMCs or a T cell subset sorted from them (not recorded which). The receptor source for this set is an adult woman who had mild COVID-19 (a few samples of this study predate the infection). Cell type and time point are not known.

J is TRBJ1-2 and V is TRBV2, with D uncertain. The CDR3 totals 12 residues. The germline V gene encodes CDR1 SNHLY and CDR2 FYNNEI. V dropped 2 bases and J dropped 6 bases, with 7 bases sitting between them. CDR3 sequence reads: CASSELADGYTF. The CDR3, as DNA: TGTGCCAGCAGTGAACTAGCTGATGGCTACACCTTC.

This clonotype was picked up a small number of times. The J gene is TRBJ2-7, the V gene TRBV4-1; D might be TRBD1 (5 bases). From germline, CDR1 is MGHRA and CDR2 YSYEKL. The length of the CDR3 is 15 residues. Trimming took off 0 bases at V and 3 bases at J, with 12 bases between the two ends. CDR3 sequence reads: CASSQDRQGRYEQYF. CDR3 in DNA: TGCGCCAGCAGCCAAGATCGGCAGGGCCGCTACGAGCAGTACTTC.

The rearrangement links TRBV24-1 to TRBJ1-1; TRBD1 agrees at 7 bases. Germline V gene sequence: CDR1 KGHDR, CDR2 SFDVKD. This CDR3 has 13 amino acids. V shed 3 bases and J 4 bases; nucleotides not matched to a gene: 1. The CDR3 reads CATSDPGGTEAFF. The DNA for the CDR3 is TGTGCCACCAGTGATCCAGGGGGCACTGAAGCTTTCTTT.

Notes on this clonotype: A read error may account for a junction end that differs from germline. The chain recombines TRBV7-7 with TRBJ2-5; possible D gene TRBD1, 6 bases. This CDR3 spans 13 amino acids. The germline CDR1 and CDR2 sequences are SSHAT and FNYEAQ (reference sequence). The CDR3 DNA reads TGTGCTAGCAGGTCAGGGGCGCAAGAGACCCAGTACTTC. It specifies CASRSGAQETQYF.

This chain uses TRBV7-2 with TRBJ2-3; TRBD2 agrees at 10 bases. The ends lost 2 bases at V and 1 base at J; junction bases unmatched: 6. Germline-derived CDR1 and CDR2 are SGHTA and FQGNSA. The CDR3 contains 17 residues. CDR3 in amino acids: CASSLWRSGRGTDTQYF. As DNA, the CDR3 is TGTGCCAGCAGCTTATGGAGGAGCGGGAGGGGCACAGATACGCAGTATTTT.

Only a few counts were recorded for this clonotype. CDR3 in amino acids: CASSSAGTSGGPEGTQYF. Written as DNA, the CDR3 is TGCGCCAGCAGTTCGGCGGGGACTAGCGGGGGCCCGGAGGGTACGCAGTATTTT. This chain uses TRBV5-1 with TRBJ2-3; 14 nucleotides match TRBD2. Germline CDR1 and CDR2: SGHRS and YFSETQ. V was pared by 5 bases and J by 8 bases, with 16 bases of the junction left unmatched. CDR3 length: 18 residues.

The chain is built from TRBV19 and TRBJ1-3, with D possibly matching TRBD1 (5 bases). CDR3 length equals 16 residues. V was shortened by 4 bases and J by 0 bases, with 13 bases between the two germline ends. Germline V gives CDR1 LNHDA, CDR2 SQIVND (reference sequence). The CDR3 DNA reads TGTGCCAGTAGTAAAGCGAGGGGAAGCTCTGGAAACACCATATATTTT. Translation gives CASSKARGSSGNTIYF.

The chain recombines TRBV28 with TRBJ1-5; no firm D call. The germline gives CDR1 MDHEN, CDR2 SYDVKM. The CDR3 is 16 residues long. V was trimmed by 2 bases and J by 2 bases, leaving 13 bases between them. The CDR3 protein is CASSLGGEGGNQPQHF. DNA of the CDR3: TGTGCCAGCAGTTTAGGCGGGGAGGGCGGCAATCAGCCCCAGCATTTT.

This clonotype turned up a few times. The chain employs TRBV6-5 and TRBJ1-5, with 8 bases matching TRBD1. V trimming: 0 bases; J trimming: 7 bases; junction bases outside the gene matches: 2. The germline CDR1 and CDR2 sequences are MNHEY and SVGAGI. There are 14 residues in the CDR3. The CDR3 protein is CASSYSTGDQPQHF. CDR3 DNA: TGTGCCAGCAGTTACTCGACAGGGGACCAGCCCCAGCATTTT.

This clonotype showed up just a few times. CDR3 nucleotide sequence: TGTGCCAGCCTCAGGGGCAACTCCTACAATGAGCAGTTCTTC. It is translated as CASLRGNSYNEQFF. The V gene is TRBV6-2 or TRBV6-3, the J gene TRBJ2-1, with D possibly being TRBD1 (6 bases). Germline V lookup: CDR1 MNHEY, CDR2 SVGEGT. This CDR3 is built from 14 residues. The V end was cut by 8 bases, the J end by 0 bases, with 11 bases between.

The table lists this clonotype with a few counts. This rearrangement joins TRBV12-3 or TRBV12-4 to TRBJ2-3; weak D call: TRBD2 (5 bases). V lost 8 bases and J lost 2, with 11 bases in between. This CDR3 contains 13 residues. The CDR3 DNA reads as TGTGCCAGCTCTACGGGGAACACAGATACGCAGTATTTT. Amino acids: CASSTGNTDTQYF.

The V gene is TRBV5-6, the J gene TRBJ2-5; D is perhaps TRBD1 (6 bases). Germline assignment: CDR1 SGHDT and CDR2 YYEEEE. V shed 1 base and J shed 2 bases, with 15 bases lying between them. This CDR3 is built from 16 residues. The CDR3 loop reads CASSLWTEAPQETQYF. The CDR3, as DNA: TGTGCCAGCAGCTTGTGGACAGAGGCCCCACAAGAGACCCAGTACTTC.

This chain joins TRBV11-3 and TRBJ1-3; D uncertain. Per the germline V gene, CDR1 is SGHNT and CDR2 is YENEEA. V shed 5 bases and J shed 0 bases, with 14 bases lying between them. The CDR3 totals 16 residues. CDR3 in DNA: TGTGCCAGCAGCCTGTACTTAGGGAACTCTGGAAACACCATATATTTT. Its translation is CASSLYLGNSGNTIYF.

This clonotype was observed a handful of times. The CDR3 bases are TGTGCCAGCAACTCGGGACAGGGAAGTTCTGGGGCCAACGTCCTGACTTTC. Protein product: CASNSGQGSSGANVLTF. The chain links TRBV12-3 or TRBV12-4 to TRBJ2-6, with 9 positions matching TRBD1. The CDR3 has 17 residues. The V gene end was trimmed by 7 bases and the J gene end by 1 base; junction bases not matched to a gene: 8.

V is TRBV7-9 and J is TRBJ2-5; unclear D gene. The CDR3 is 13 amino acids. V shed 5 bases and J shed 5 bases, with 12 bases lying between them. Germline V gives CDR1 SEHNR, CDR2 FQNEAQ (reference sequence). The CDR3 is CASSLPPRETQYF. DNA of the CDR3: TGTGCCAGCAGCCTCCCCCCGCGGGAGACCCAGTACTTC.

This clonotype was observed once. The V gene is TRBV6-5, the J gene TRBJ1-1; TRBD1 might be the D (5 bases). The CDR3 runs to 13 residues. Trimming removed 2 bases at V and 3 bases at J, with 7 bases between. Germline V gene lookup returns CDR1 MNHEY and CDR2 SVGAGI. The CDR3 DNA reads TGTGCCAGCAGTTACGGGGCCGACACTGAAGCTTTCTTT. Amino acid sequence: CASSYGADTEAFF.

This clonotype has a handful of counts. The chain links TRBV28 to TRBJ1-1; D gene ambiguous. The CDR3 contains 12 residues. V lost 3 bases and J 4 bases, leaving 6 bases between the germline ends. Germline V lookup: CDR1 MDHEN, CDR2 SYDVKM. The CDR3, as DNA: TGTGCCAGCAGTTTTTCCGTCACTGAAGCTTTCTTT. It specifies CASSFSVTEAFF.

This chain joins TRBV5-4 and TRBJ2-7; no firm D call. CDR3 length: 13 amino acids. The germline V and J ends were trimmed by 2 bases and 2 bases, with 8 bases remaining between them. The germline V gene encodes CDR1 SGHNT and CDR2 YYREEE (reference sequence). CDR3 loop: CASSFRPPYEQYF. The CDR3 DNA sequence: TGTGCCAGCAGCTTTCGACCACCCTACGAGCAGTACTTC.

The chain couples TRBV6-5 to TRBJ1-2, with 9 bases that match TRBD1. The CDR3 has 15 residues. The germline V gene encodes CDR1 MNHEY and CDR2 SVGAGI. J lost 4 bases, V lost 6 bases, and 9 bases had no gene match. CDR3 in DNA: TGTGCCAGCAGCTACGGAGGGACAGGGTCCTATGGCTACACCTTC. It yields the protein CASSYGGTGSYGYTF.

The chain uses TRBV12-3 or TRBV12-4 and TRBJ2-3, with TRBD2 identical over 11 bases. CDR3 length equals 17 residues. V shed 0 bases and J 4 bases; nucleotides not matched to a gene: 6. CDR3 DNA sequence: TGTGCCAGCAGTTTAGCCATGACTAGCGGGGCCTCAGATACGCAGTATTTT. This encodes CASSLAMTSGASDTQYF.

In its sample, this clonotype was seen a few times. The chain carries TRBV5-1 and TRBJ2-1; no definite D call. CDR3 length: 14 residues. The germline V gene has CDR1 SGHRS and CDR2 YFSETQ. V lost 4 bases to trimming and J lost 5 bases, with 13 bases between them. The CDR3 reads CASSLQWADNEQFF. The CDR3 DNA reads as TGCGCCAGCAGCCTCCAGTGGGCGGACAATGAGCAGTTCTTC.